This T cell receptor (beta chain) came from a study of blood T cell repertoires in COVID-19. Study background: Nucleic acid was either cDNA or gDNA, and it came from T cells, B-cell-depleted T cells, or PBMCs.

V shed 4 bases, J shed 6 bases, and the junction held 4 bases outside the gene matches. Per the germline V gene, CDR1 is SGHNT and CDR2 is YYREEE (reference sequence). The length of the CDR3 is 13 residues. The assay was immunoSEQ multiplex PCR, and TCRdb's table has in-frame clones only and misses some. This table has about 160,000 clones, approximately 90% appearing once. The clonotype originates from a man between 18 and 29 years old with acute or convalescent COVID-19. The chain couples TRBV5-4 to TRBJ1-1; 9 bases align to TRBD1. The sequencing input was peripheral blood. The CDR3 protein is CASSGTGSPEAFF. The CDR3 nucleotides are TGTGCCAGCAGCGGGACAGGGAGCCCTGAAGCTTTCTTT.